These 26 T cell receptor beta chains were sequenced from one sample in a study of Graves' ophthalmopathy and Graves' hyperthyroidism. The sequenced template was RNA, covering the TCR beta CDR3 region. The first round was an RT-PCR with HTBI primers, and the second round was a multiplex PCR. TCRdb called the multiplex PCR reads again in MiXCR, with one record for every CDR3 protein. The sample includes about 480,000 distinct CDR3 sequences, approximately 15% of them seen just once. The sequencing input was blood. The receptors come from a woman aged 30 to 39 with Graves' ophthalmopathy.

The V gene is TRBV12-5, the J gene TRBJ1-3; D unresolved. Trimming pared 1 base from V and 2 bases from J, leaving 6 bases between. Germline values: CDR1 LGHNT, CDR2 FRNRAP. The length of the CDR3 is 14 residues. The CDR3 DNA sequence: TGTGCTAGTGGTTTGGGGTTTGCTGGAAACACCATATATTTT. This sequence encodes CASGLGFAGNTIYF.

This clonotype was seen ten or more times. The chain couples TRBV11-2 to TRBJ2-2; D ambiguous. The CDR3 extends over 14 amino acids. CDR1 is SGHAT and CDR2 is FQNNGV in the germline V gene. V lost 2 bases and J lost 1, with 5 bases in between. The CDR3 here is CASSLLRNTGELFF. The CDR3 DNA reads TGTGCCAGCAGCTTATTGAGGAACACCGGGGAGCTGTTTTTT.

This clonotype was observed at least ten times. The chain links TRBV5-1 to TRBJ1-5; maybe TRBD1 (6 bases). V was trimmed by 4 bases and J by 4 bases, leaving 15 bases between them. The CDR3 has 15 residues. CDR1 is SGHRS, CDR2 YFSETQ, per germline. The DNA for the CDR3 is TGCGCCAGCAGCACCGATCGGGACAAGAATCAGCCCCAGCATTTT. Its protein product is CASSTDRDKNQPQHF. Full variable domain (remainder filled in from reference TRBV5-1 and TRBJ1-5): KAGVTQTPRYLIKTRGQQVTLSCSPISGHRSVSWYQQTPGQGLQFLFEYFSETQRNKGNFPGRFSGRQFSNSRSEMNVSTLELGDSALYLCASSTDRDKNQPQHFGDGTRLSIL.

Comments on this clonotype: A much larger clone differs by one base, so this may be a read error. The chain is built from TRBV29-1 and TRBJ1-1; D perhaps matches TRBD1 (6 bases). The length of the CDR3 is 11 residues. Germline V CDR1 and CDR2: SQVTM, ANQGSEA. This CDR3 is CRGGGATEAFF. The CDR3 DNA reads TGCAGGGGGGGGGGGGCCACTGAAGCTTTCTTT. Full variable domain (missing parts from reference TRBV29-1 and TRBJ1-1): SAVISQKPSRDICQRGTSLTIQCQVDSQVTMMFWYRQQPGQSLTLIATANQGSEATYESGFVIDKFPISRPNLTFSTLTVSNMSPEDSSIYLCRGGGATEAFFGQGTRLTVV.

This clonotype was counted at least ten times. The CDR3 loop reads CSARLAGRQETQYF. In nucleotides, the CDR3 is TGCAGTGCGCGTCTAGCGGGAAGACAAGAGACCCAGTACTTC. The chain has TRBV20-1 and TRBJ2-5; the match to TRBD2 covers 9 bases. CDR1 and CDR2 (germline): DFQATT, SNEGSKA (reference sequence). The CDR3 consists of 14 residues. V was pared by 6 bases and J by 2 bases, with 7 bases of the junction left unmatched.

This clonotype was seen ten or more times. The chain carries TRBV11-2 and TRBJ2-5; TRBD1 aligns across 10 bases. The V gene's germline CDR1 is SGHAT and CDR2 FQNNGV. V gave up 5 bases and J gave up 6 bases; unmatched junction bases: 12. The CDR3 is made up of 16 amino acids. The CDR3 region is CASSHIAGTGEKTQYF. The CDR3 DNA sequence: TGTGCCAGCAGCCATATTGCCGGGACAGGGGAGAAGACCCAGTACTTC.

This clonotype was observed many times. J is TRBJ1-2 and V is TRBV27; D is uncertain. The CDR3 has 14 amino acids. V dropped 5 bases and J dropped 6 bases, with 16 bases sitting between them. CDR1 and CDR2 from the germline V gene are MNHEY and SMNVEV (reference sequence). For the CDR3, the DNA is TGTGCCAGCAGTCCCTCACACGGCTTGGATGGCTACACCTTC. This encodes CASSPSHGLDGYTF.

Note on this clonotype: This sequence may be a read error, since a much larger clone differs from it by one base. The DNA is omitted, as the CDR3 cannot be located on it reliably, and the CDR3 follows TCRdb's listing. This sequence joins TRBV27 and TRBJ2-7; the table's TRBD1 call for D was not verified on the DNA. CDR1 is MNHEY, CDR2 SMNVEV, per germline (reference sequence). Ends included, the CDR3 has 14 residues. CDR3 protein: CASSFATGSYEQCF.

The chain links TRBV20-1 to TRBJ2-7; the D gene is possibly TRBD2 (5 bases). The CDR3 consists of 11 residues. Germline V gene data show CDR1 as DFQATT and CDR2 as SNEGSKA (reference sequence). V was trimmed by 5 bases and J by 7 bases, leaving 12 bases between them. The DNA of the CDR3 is TGCAGTGCTCAAAGTCGGGAAGAGCAGTACTTC. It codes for CSAQSREEQYF.

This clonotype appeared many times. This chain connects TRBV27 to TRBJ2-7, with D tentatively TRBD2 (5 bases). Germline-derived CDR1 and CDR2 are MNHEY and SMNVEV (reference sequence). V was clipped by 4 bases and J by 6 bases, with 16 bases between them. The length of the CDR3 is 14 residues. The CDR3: CASSSYRTAREQYF. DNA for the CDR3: TGTGCCAGCAGTTCCTACCGGACTGCACGCGAGCAGTACTTC.

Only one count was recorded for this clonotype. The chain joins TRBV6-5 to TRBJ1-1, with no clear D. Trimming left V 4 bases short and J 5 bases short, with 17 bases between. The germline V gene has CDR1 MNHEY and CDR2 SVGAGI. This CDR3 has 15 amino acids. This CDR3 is CASSLLGLGWTEAFF. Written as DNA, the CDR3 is TGTGCCAGCAGTTTACTTGGGCTGGGCTGGACTGAAGCTTTCTTT.

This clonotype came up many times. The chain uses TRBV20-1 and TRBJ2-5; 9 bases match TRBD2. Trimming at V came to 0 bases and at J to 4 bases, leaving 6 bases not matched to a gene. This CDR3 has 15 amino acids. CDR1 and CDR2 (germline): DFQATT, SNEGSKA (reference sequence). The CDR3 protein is CSARDMREGGETQYF. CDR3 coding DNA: TGCAGTGCTAGAGATATGCGGGAGGGCGGAGAGACCCAGTACTTC.

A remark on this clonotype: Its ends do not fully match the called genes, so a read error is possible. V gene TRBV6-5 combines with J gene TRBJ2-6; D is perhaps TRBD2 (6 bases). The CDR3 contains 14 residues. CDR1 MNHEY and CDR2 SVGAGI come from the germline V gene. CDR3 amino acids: CASSWGVGANVLTF. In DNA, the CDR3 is TGTGCCAGCAGTTGGGGGGTCGGGGCCAACGTTCTGACTTTC.

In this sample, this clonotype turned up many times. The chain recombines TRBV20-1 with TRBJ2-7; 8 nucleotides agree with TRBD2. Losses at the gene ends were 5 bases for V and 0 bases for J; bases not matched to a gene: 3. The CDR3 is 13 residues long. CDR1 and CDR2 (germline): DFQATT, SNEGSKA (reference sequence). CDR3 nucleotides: TGCAGTGCTGAGGCGGGAGGCTCCTACGAGCAGTACTTC. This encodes CSAEAGGSYEQYF.

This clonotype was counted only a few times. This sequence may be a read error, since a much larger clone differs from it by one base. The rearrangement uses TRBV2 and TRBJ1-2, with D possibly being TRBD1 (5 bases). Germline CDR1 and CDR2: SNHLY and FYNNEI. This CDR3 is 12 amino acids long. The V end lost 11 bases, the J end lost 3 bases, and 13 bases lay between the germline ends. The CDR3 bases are TGTGCCGGAACAACGGGGGACTATGGCTACACCTTC. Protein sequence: CAGTTGDYGYTF. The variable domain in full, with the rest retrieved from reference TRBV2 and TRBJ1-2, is EPEVTQTPSHQVTQMGQEVILRCVPISNHLYFYWYRQILGQKVEFLVSFYNNEISEKSEIFDDQFSVERPDGSNFTLKIRSTKLEDSAMYFCAGTTGDYGYTFGSGTRLTVV.

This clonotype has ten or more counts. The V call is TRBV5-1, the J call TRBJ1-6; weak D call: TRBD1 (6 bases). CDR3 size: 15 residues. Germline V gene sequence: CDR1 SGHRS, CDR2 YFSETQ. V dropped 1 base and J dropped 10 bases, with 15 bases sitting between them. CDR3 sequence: CASSLRLPGESPLHF. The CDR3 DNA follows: TGCGCCAGCAGCTTGAGGCTCCCAGGGGAGTCACCCCTCCACTTT.

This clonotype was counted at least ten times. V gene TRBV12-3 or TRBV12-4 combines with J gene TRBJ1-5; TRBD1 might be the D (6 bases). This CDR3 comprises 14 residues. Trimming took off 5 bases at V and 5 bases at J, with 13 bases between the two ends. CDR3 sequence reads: CASSPQGGDQPQHF. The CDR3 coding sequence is TGTGCCAGCAGTCCACAGGGTGGGGATCAGCCCCAGCATTTT.

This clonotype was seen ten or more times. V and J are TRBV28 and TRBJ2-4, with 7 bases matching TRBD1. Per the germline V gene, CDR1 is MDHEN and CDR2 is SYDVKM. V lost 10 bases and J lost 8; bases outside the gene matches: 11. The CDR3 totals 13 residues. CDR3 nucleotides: TGTGCCATCAGGCGGGCAACAGGGGACATTCAGTACTTC. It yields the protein CAIRRATGDIQYF.

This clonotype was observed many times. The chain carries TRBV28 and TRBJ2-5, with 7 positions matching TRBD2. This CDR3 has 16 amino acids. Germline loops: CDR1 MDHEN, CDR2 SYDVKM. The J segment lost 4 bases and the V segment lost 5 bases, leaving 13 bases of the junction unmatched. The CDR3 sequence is CASSLSWGREGETQYF. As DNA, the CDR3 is TGTGCCAGCAGTCTATCCTGGGGCAGGGAGGGAGAGACCCAGTACTTC.

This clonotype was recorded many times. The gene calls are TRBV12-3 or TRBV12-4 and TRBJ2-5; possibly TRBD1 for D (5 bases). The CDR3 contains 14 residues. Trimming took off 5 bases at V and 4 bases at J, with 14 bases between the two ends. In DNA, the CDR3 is TGTGCCAGCAGTCCAGGGTCGGTGGCAGAGACCCAGTACTTC. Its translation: CASSPGSVAETQYF.

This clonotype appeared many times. The CDR3 is CASSKYTGELFF. CDR3 DNA sequence: TGTGCCAGCAGTAAATACACCGGGGAGCTGTTTTTT. This chain links TRBV27 with TRBJ2-2; no definite D call. The CDR3 is 12 residues long. The V gene lost 5 bases and the J gene lost 3 bases, with 4 bases spanning the gap. Per germline, CDR1 MNHEY and CDR2 SMNVEV (reference sequence).

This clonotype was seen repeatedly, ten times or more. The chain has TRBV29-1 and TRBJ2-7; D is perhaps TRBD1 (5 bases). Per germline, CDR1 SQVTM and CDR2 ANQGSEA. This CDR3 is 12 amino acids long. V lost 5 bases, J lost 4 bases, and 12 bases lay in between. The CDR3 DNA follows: TGCAGCGTTAATGACAGACGATACGAGCAGTACTTC. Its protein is CSVNDRRYEQYF.

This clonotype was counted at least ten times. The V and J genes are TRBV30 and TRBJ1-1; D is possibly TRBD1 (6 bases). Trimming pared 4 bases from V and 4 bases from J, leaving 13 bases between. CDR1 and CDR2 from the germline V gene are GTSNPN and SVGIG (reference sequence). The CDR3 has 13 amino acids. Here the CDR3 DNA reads TGTGCCTGGAACAGGGAGGTCGGCACTGAAGCTTTCTTT. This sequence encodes CAWNREVGTEAFF.

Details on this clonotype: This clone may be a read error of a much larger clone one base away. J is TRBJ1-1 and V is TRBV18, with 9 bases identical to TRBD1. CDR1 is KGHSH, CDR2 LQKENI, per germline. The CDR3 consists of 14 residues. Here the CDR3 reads CASSYRDRENEACF. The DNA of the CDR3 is TGTGCCAGCTCATACCGGGACAGGGAGAATGAAGCTTGCTTT. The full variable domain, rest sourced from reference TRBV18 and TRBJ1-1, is NAGVMQNPRHLVRRRGQEARLRCSPMKGHSHVYWYRQLPEEGLKFMVYLQKENIIDESGMPKERFSAEFPKEGPSILRIQQVVRGDSAAYFCASSYRDRENEACFGQGTRLTVV.

The CDR3 nucleotides read TGTGCCAGCAGTTACTCCAGGGTAACTCAGCCCCAGCATTTT. Translation gives CASSYSRVTQPQHF. The genes are TRBV12-3 or TRBV12-4 and TRBJ1-5; perhaps TRBD1 as D (5 bases). Trimming pared 4 bases from V and 6 bases from J, leaving 13 bases between. There are 14 residues in the CDR3.

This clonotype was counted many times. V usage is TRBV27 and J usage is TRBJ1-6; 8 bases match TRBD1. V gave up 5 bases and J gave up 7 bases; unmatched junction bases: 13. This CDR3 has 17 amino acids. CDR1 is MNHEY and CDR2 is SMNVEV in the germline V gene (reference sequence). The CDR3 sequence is CASSPGPGQGSNSPLHF. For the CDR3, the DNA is TGTGCCAGCAGTCCCGGACCAGGACAGGGTAGCAATTCACCCCTCCACTTT.